This T cell receptor (beta chain) stems from a study of PD-L1 blockade in urothelial cancer. Germline V gene lookup returns CDR1 GTSNPN and CDR2 SVGIG (reference sequence). This CDR3 comprises 12 residues. The V end was cut by 2 bases, the J end by 8 bases, with 12 bases between. As to time point: peripheral blood 6 weeks after treatment start. TCRdb's copy holds only in-frame clones and misses some; the assay was immunoSEQ multiplex PCR. The table includes some 41,000 clones, more than 75% detected once. The input for sequencing was PBMCs, taken around atezolizumab (anti-PD-L1) treatment. The sequence was obtained from a man aged 65 to 85 with urothelial cancer. The V gene is TRBV30, the J gene TRBJ1-2; D possibly corresponds to TRBD1 (6 bases). The CDR3 protein is CAWSSGAPGYTF. The CDR3 coding sequence is TGTGCCTGGAGTTCAGGGGCGCCAGGCTACACCTTC.